This T cell receptor beta chain was found in a study of cytomegalovirus exposure and HLA in healthy donors. Study conclusions and caveats: Researchers reported in a later analysis that a missense DCLRE1C variant was tied to TCR beta V- and J-gene trimming. Accounts indicate the classifier identified cytomegalovirus status with strong specificity and sensitivity. An analysis was carried out later, and it reportedly showed fewer N-insertions in an Asian-associated ancestry cluster than the roughly 700-donor mean.

Germline values: CDR1 LGHNA, CDR2 YSLEER. V trimming: 1 base; J trimming: 2 bases; junction bases outside the gene matches: 3. CDR3 size: 17 residues. As for this clone: Its antigen is still unknown.

The PCR was carried out with 60 Vbeta primers and 13 Jbeta primers. Only in-frame clones appear in the TCRdb table, and some are missing; sequencing was by immunoSEQ multiplex PCR. Its table lists 100,000 to 150,000 clones. The rearrangement joins TRBV4-3 to TRBJ2-6, with 9 bases matching TRBD1. The specimen was PBMCs. The TCR originated in a young man in good health and CMV-seronegative. The DNA for the CDR3 is TGCGCCAGCAGCCAAGCAACAGGGGGCCCTGGGGCCAACGTCCTGACTTTC. It specifies CASSQATGGPGANVLTF.